These T cell receptor beta chains were read from a single sample in a study of blood T cell repertoires in COVID-19. Measured with immunoSEQ multiplex PCR; TCRdb has only the in-frame clones, and not every one. The sample has 150,000 to 200,000 clones; 76% are singletons. The sample was PBMCs or T cells enriched from blood (not recorded which). The receptors here all came from a woman aged 50 to 60 with acute COVID-19. The conserved cysteine and the conserved F or W are not part of the CDR3 here. Clone size appears in some rows only: once, few, many, or a class for an expanded clone.

j_call v_call clone_size cdr3_aa
TRBJ1-6 TRBV11-3 many ASSLDGVDYNSPLH
TRBJ1-2 TRBV12-3/TRBV12-4 few ASSLTVSGNT
TRBJ2-3 TRBV12-5 - ASGRGDTQY
TRBJ1-2 TRBV7-8 - AIVLSYGYT
TRBJ2-5 TRBV7-6 - ASSRLDPITGAKETQY
TRBJ1-5 TRBV27 - ASSVSRGSNQPQH
TRBJ1-2 TRBV5-6 once ASSQNRDGYT
TRBJ1-3 TRBV30 - AWSVVTGEWGNTIY
TRBJ1-4 TRBV5-6 - ASSPLRGESEKLF
TRBJ2-1 TRBV7-7 - ASSLGGSYNEQF
TRBJ2-6 TRBV19 - ASSPWGGSSGANVLT
TRBJ1-6 TRBV5-4 once ASRDTINSPLH
TRBJ1-2 TRBV11-2 - ASSLGTPTGEDGYT
TRBJ1-1 TRBV19 - ASSIDFLGSGRLNTEAF
TRBJ2-1 TRBV14 once ASSPRSGGHNEQF
TRBJ2-5 TRBV6-6 few ASSFPTGTGQETQY
TRBJ1-1 TRBV7-9 - ASSPGEAF
TRBJ1-5 TRBV28 - ASTLDRSNQPQH
TRBJ2-5 TRBV9 once ASSVGTSGGADQY
TRBJ2-1 TRBV2 - ASMDRGRSYEQF
TRBJ1-2 TRBV2 - ASNEGAGGYT
TRBJ1-5 TRBV7-8 few ASSLTRQPQH
TRBJ2-5 TRBV28 - ASSPRPGETQY
TRBJ1-1 TRBV28 - ASTADRQRAF
TRBJ1-2 TRBV3-1/TRBV3-2 - ASSQEGTGVSGYT
TRBJ1-2 TRBV7-2 few ASSSKAGSYGYT
TRBJ1-3 TRBV5-4 few ASSLGGTIY
TRBJ2-1 TRBV13 - ASGLTGINNEQF
TRBJ1-6 TRBV19 few ASSMGQYREYSPLH
TRBJ2-1 TRBV7-3 - ASSRLPGLAGYSYNEQF
TRBJ2-5 TRBV30 - AWSAARVKTQY